This entry features one TCR beta chain sequence. Its antigen is undetermined. The source of the sample is a study of cytomegalovirus exposure and HLA in healthy donors. Overall study context: Unique TCRs from HLA-typed donors, 80 million to 90 million of them, were held in an early data release. There were some 410 genotyped donors. Of these, roughly 80% fell in the genetic ancestry cluster associated with self-reported Caucasian donors.

General study results and limits: It was reported in a later analysis that an Asian-associated ancestry cluster showed fewer N-insertions than the 666-donor mean. The listing of 150 to 200 TCR beta chains classed them as cytomegalovirus-associated.

Primers for the PCR totalled 60 Vbeta and 13 Jbeta. Measured with immunoSEQ multiplex PCR; TCRdb has only the in-frame clones, and not every one. The table records more than 150,000 clones, almost 80% of them present only once. J lost 4 bases, V lost 0 bases, and 9 bases had no gene match. Germline V gives CDR1 SNHLY, CDR2 FYNNEI. This CDR3 is built from 16 residues. The source material was PBMCs. The TCR originated in a man aged 45-65 years in good health and CMV-seropositive. The rearrangement uses TRBV2 and TRBJ2-7; 7 nucleotides align to TRBD1. The CDR3 bases are TGTGCCAGCAGTGAAGCGTTAGGGGGCAGGATTTACGAGCAGTACTTC. This sequence encodes CASSEALGGRIYEQYF.